Below, one T cell receptor (beta chain) is given with its context. Its antigen is unidentified. A second roughly 6 to 12 cycle PCR used barcoded and J-beta primers. Each sample provided no less than 3 million CDR3-containing paired-end reads. TCRdb used MiXCR to reprocess the 5' RACE reads, holding one entry per CDR3 protein. The sample lists more than 1,000,000 distinct CDR3 sequences; approximately 25% were seen once. The sample providers were healthy Caucasian people from Russia, aged about 6 to 95. This sample is part of a study of blood T cells in healthy people across ages. Findings and limits, study-wide: Getting older went along with TCR beta diversity per million T cells dropping roughly linearly.

These sequences were also reported in another study, on T cells of mothers and their children. This second study notes: Related mother-child pairs showed slightly higher but non-significant overlap than unrelated pairs.

This sequence was found in a girl aged 2 to 10 in good health. Material for sequencing was blood.

CDR3 loop: CASSSGTLDAQYF. In DNA form, the CDR3 reads TGTGCCAGCAGCTCGGGGACCTTGGATGCGCAGTATTTT. The chain carries TRBV4-2 and TRBJ2-3; D might be TRBD1 or TRBD2, each matching 5 bases. Germline CDR1 LGHNA, CDR2 YNFKEQ. Trimming took 5 bases from V and 10 from J, leaving 16 bases between them. CDR3 length: 13 residues.